The present entry profiles one T cell receptor beta chain with its context. Its antigen remains undetermined. Per-base qualities were not stored, and no clone one base away is much larger. The sample originates from a study of shared clonotypes between healthy human individuals (dated by TCRdb to the early 2020s). As for the study more broadly: The cohort comprised two women and a few men aged 18 to 49 years. To increase sequencing depth and limit assay-specific biases, different laboratories used diverse techniques to prepare libraries and sequence TCR repertoires. Leukapheresis yielded between about 0.94 and 9 billion PBMCs per donor. The study deeply sequenced blood TCR repertoires of about five healthy adults to estimate repertoire size and the extent of clonotype sharing between individuals. For each donor, CD4 naive and CD4 memory were each run on three plates, CD8 naive on two plates, and CD8 memory on one plate.

The germline V gene supplies CDR1 KGHSH and CDR2 LQKENI. The CDR3 measures 14 amino acids from cysteine to phenylalanine. The entry retains the CDR3 DNA only, 42 bases that are in frame from base 1. Trimming at the junction amounts to 0 bases on V and 6 bases on J, and the germline ends lie 9 bases apart. General study outcomes and caveats: Naive subsets generally had larger estimated clonotype richness than memory subsets did. Pairwise subsampling led to the expectation that sequencing depth would affect the degree of clonotype sharing among donors. Higher generation probabilities were observed for clonotypes shared by all four sorted-subset donors than for non-shared clonotypes. Because the study included a small number of donors, the genetic and exposure-history diversity represented was limited. Sharing across several donors was observed for 4.5% to 6.5% of naive CD4, 3% to 3.5% of naive CD8, over 2% of memory CD4, and about 0.4% of memory CD8 clonotypes. Incomplete sequencing was indicated by rarefaction of sorted-subset datasets, despite the large sequencing depth. Sampling was restricted to blood, and TCR repertoires in tissues likely differ from the TCR repertoires found in blood.

Donors were healthy HIV-negative adults with no recently reported acute infections or vaccinations. All donors were Caucasian adults living in Nashville, Tennessee, USA. CD4+ T cells were enriched by magnetic negative selection, after which naive cells were positively selected on CD45RA and the negative fraction was taken as the memory subset. After blood collection by leukapheresis, PBMCs were isolated using Ficoll-Histopaque density gradient centrifugation and then cryopreserved in the vapor phase of liquid nitrogen. Purity and quantity of every magnetically sorted T cell population were checked by analytical flow cytometry. From each sorted fraction, genomic DNA was isolated and quantified by UV absorbance on a Nanodrop 2000c. Using the deep immunoSEQ assay, multiplex PCR amplified TCR CDR3 regions from genomic DNA. Extracted genomic DNA from each cell subset was distributed evenly across all wells of several immunoSEQ 96-well plates, and each plate was treated as a replicate. For sorted subsets, each replicate PCR was loaded with 200 ng genomic DNA, equivalent to approximately 27,000 T cell genomes. Purified libraries were measured with a Qubit 3.0 fluorometer, size-checked on a Bioanalyzer 2100, and measured again with the KAPA Library Quantification kit. Every immunoSEQ 96-well plate was sequenced on a dedicated single-read 150-cycle Illumina NextSeq 550 flow cell. Processing in the source paper ran as follows. Because the immunoSEQ output held only junctional sequences and lacked quality scores, the filtering could not match the filtering applied to full-length reads. Sequences were annotated with PyIR, a Python wrapper for IgBLAST v1.9, and V/J genes and CDR3 were assigned using IMGT germline references. Any read was removed if the V/J assignment was weak (E-value above 1e-6), the CDR3 was missing, or the read contained stop codons, out-of-frame junctions, or ambiguous translated residues. V3J clonotypes were defined as sequences sharing the same inferred V gene, J gene, and CDR3 amino acid sequence. The percentage overlap between two repertoires was calculated by dividing the number of shared unique clonotypes by the size of the smaller repertoire. Repertoire richness was assessed with RTK rarefaction, the Chao1 estimator, and Recon v2.1 estimates of unobserved clonotypes. OLGA was used to compute generation probabilities for all TCRbeta clonotypes that the gDNA method yielded from a few donors. TCRdb limited this immuneACCESS table to in-frame rearrangements with V and J called. A share of clones is missing; checked studies link under half to unresolved V genes, and the rest is unexplained. The V and J calls and clone size were taken over from that table, and D and trimming were inferred from the DNA. The table for this sample lists about 2.3 million clones; approximately 95% of them were counted only once. Of the sample, 0.39% falls within the top ten clones.

The V and J genes are TRBV18 and TRBJ1-3, with the D segment identity uncertain. Sequencing used naive CD4+ T cells from PBMCs. The sample's cell subset or site label, decoded: CD45RA+ positively selected. The clonotype originates from a man aged 18 to 35 in good health. Some clones in this sample may be carry-over from other donors' samples. The nucleotide sequence is given as TGTGCCAGCTCACCACCCGGCCGGCAAAACACCATATATTTT. It is translated as CASSPPGRQNTIYF.